This T cell receptor beta chain was recorded in a study of blood T cell repertoires in COVID-19 (dated by TCRdb to 2019 to 2021). About the full investigation: Collaborator samples came from the United States, Italy and Spain and covered acute and convalescent phases of COVID-19. The material from the prospective study consisted of cDNA or gDNA derived from T cells, B-cell-depleted T cells, or PBMCs. The dataset comprised deeply sampled blood TCRbeta repertoires from subjects exposed to, actively infected with, or recovered from COVID-19. A freely available public database, intended as a resource for researchers studying the immune response to SARS-CoV-2, is where the repertoires were released. The samples were drawn from the first 160 participants of the ongoing ImmuneRACE study and from 1,254 subjects provided by 6 global collaborators. Sample metadata almost always included a de-identified subject ID, COVID-19 status, age in years and sex. Where available, HLA class I and class II types were taken from metadata supplied by the sample provider and were not determined by assay-based typing. Summary of the overall study and its limitations: The quantity of clinical and demographic metadata differed by source and by participant and was supplied without curation.

The V end gives up 3 bases and the J end 6 bases, leaving 6 bases in the junction not matched to a gene. Including the terminal cysteine and phenylalanine, the CDR3 comprises 16 residues. Only CDR3 DNA is held: 48 bases, read in frame from base 1. The germline V gene (reference sequence) specifies SEHNR as CDR1 and FQNEAQ as CDR2. A note on this clone: Its antigen is currently not known. Base-call qualities are not available, and no considerably larger clone is one nucleotide away.

TCRbeta CDR3 regions were amplified from genomic DNA using the immunoSEQ Assay, a bias-controlled multiplex PCR. Per the source publication's procedure: Nucleated cell counts per sample were estimated from amplification of reference gene primers within the assay. To quantify the absolute abundance of each unique TCRbeta CDR3 rearrangement, sequence reads were collapsed and filtered. Productive Simpson clonality was computed per sample as the square root of Simpson's diversity index over productive rearrangements. TCRdb limited this immuneACCESS table to in-frame rearrangements with V and J called. A share of clones is missing; checked studies link under half to unresolved V genes, and the rest is unexplained. That table is the source of V, J and clone size, and D and trimming were worked out from the DNA. Here the sample has 130,000 to 150,000 clones; 84% occur a single time. Clones ranked in the top ten supply 38% of the sample.

The collaborating institutions used their own protocols to collect whole blood in K2EDTA tubes. For TCRbeta analysis, collaborators shipped samples in one of three forms: frozen whole blood, isolated PBMCs, or DNA extracted from either of those sample types. The chain is encoded by TRBV7-9 joined to TRBJ2-2; 11 bases in the junction line up with TRBD2. The sequence was obtained from a human donor in a cohort sampled during active COVID-19. Material for sequencing was peripheral blood. The sequence in DNA is TGTGCCAGCAGCTTCGGCCTAGCGGGGGGCCCCGGGGAGCTGTTTTTT. Its amino acids are CASSFGLAGGPGELFF.